Listed here is a single TCR beta chain. Its antigen is unknown. CDR1 and CDR2 from the germline V gene are SGHVS and FQNEAQ. The ends lost 5 bases at V and 4 bases at J; junction bases unmatched: 3. The CDR3 covers 13 residues. The data stem from a study of T cell responses to AZD1222 COVID-19 vaccine. Method: immunoSEQ multiplex PCR; TCRdb's copy keeps in-frame clones and lacks some. The sample shows more than 90,000 clones, about 88% of them seen only once. Pooled together were second doses at about 4 or about 12 weeks. Study observations and caveats: Donors skewed white British and female; clonal diversity was possibly underestimated.

This chain links TRBV7-8 with TRBJ1-1, with TRBD1 matching 8 bases. This receptor was taken from an adult who received the AZD1222 COVID-19 vaccine. Here the sequenced sample was peripheral blood, taken 28 days after the second AZD1222 dose. The CDR3 region has the DNA TGTGCCAGCAGCCGACAGGGGACCACTGAAGCTTTCTTT. The encoded protein is CASSRQGTTEAFF.